The entry below gives a single T cell receptor (beta chain) sequence along with its context. The data were taken from a study of blood T cell repertoires in COVID-19. Study in general: Sites in the United States, Italy and Spain provided acute and convalescent COVID-19 samples. Sources were T cells, B-cell-depleted T cells, or PBMCs; the material itself was cDNA or gDNA.

Germline loops: CDR1 LNHDA, CDR2 SQIVND (reference sequence). The V segment lost 3 bases and the J segment 10 bases; nucleotides outside the gene matches: 15. The CDR3 runs to 18 residues. Authors' analysis steps: It was from reference gene primer amplification that nucleated cell counts were estimated. Repertoires were generated with immunoSEQ multiplex PCR, while TCRdb's copy carries only in-frame clones and drops some. V and J calls and clone size are those listed in that table; D and trimming were worked out from the DNA. This sample has about 210,000 clones, with roughly four fifths found just once.

The sample consisted of peripheral blood. This TCR was sampled from a woman between 50 and 59 years old with active or convalescent COVID-19. The chain carries TRBV19 and TRBJ2-1, with 13 bases aligning to TRBD2. CDR3 DNA sequence: TGTGCCAGTAGTATTCTCCCCAAACTAGCGGGAGGGCCTCGAGAGCAGTTCTTC. Translated: CASSILPKLAGGPREQFF. Filled out from reference TRBV19 and TRBJ2-1, the complete variable domain reads DGGITQSPKYLFRKEGQNVTLSCEQNLNHDAMYWYRQDPGQGLRLIYYSQIVNDFQKGDIAEGYSVSREKKESFPLTVTSAQKNPTAFYLCASSILPKLAGGPREQFFGPGTRLTVL.